This T cell receptor beta chain stems from a study of blood T cell repertoires in COVID-19. Study-wide context: In each case, the material was cDNA or gDNA derived from T cells, B-cell-depleted T cells, or PBMCs.

Germline V gene lookup returns CDR1 SGHTA and CDR2 FQGTGA. Unmatched junction bases numbered 6, after V lost 2 bases and J lost 7 bases. The CDR3 has 15 residues. The authors' processing: Counts of nucleated cells, estimated from reference gene primer amplification, were obtained. Only in-frame clones appear in the TCRdb table, and some are missing; sequencing was by immunoSEQ multiplex PCR. V and J calls and clone size are those listed in that table; D and trimming were worked out from the DNA. The sample lists more than 95,000 clones; over 75% were seen once. Sequencing was done on a sample of peripheral blood. The origin of this receptor is a man between 45 and 60 years old with acute or convalescent COVID-19. The V and J genes are TRBV7-3 and TRBJ2-7; 12 nucleotides line up with TRBD1. The CDR3, as DNA: TGTGCCAGCAGCTTACAAGGGACAGGGGGCTCGGAGCAGTACTTC. This translates into CASSLQGTGGSEQYF. The full variable domain, with the rest looked up from reference TRBV7-3 and TRBJ2-7, is GAGVSQTPSNKVTEKGKYVELRCDPISGHTALYWYRQSLGQGPEFLIYFQGTGAADDSGLPNDRFFAVRPEGSVSTLKIQRTERGDSAVYLCASSLQGTGGSEQYFGPGTRLTVT.